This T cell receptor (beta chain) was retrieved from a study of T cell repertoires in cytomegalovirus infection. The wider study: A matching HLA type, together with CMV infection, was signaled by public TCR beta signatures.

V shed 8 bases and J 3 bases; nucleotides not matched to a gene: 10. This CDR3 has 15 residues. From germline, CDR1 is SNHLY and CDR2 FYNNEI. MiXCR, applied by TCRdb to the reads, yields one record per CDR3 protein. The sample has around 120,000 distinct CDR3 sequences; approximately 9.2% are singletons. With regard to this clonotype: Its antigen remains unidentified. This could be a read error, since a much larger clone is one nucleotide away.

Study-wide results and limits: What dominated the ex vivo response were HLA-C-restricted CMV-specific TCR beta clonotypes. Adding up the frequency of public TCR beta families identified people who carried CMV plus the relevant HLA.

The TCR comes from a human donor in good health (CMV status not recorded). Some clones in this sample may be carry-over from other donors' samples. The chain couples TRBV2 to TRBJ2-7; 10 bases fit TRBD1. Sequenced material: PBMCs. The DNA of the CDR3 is TGTGCCAGCGGCCCCGGGACAGGGGAGCTCTACGAGCAGTACTTC. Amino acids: CASGPGTGELYEQYF.